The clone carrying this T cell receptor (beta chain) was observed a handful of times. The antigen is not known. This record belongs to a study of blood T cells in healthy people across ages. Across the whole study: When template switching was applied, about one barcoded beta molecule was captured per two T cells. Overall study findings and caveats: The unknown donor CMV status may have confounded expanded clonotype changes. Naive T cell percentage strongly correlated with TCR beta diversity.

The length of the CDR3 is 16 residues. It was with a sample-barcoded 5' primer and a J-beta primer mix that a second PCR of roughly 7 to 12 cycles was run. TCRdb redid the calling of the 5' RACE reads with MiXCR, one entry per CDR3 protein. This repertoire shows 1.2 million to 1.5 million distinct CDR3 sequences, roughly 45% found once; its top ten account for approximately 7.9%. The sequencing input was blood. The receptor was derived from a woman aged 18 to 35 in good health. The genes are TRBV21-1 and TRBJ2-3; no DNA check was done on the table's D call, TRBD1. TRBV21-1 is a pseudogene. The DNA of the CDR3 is TGTGCCAGCAGCCCCTTACCCGGACGAAGTAGAGATACGCAGTATTTT. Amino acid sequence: CASSPLPGRSRDTQYF.